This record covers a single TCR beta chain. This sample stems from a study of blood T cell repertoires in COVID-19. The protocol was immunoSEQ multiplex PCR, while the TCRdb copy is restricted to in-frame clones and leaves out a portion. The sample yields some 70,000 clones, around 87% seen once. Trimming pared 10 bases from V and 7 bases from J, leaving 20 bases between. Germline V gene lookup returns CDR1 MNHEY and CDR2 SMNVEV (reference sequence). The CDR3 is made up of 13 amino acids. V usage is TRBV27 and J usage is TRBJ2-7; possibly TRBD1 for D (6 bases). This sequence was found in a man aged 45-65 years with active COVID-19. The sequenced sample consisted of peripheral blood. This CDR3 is CATHGRIRGEQYF. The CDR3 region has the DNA TGTGCCACCCACGGCCGGATCAGGGGAGAGCAGTACTTC.